The rows below give T cell receptor beta chains drawn from one sample of a study of regulatory T cells in long-lasting Graves disease. TCRdb passed the multiplex PCR reads through MiXCR, listing each CDR3 protein once. Of approximately 250,000 distinct CDR3 sequences in the sample, 18% were seen once. Sequenced material: peripheral blood mononuclear cells (PBMCs), taken at new diagnosis, from a patient treated with antithyroid drugs. The receptors derive from a female donor with Graves disease. Both conserved end residues are part of each CDR3. The D gene is left open where the match is weak. Size is omitted from some rows. Given values are once, few, many or a class for expanded clones.

d_gene: NA
abundance: many
v_gene: TRBV12-3/TRBV12-4
j_gene: TRBJ2-7
CDR3aa: CASSLAEGRATYEQYF
CDR3nt: TGTGCCAGCAGTTTAGCCGAGGGCAGAGCCACCTACGAGCAGTACTTC

d_gene: NA
abundance: many
v_gene: TRBV30
j_gene: TRBJ2-3
CDR3aa: CAWSYVADTQYF
CDR3nt: TGTGCCTGGAGTTACGTCGCAGATACGCAGTATTTT

d_gene: TRBD1
abundance: few
v_gene: TRBV6-1
j_gene: TRBJ1-2
CDR3aa: CASSPRGRRGYTF
CDR3nt: TGTGCCAGCAGTCCCAGGGGGCGGCGGGGCTACACCTTC

d_gene: NA
abundance: NA
v_gene: TRBV10-2
j_gene: TRBJ1-5
CDR3aa: CTSSEPGRMSNQPQHF
CDR3nt: TGCACCAGCAGTGAGCCAGGGAGGATGAGCAATCAGCCCCAGCATTTT

d_gene: NA
abundance: many
v_gene: TRBV7-2
j_gene: TRBJ2-5
CDR3aa: CASSSFSLPETQYF
CDR3nt: TGTGCCAGCAGCTCTTTTAGCCTCCCAGAGACCCAGTACTTC

d_gene: NA
abundance: many
v_gene: TRBV30
j_gene: TRBJ1-1
CDR3aa: CAWSNDRESEAFF
CDR3nt: TGTGCCTGGAGTAACGACCGGGAGTCGGAAGCTTTCTTT

d_gene: TRBD1
abundance: many
v_gene: TRBV2
j_gene: TRBJ2-7
CDR3aa: CASTTTGTAYEQYF
CDR3nt: TGTGCCAGCACCACGACAGGGACGGCCTACGAGCAGTACTTC

d_gene: TRBD1
abundance: many
v_gene: TRBV12-5
j_gene: TRBJ2-3
CDR3aa: CASGPPGQGRTDTQYF
CDR3nt: TGTGCTAGTGGCCCCCCGGGACAGGGTAGGACAGATACGCAGTATTTT

d_gene: NA
abundance: few
v_gene: TRBV20-1
j_gene: TRBJ1-5
CDR3aa: CSASVGRSNQPQHF
CDR3nt: TGCAGTGCTAGTGTTGGTCGGAGCAATCAGCCCCAGCATTTT

d_gene: NA
abundance: many
v_gene: TRBV2
j_gene: TRBJ1-1
CDR3aa: CASSESRMNTEAFF
CDR3nt: TGTGCCAGCAGTGAAAGCAGAATGAACACTGAAGCTTTCTTT

d_gene: NA
abundance: NA
v_gene: TRBV9
j_gene: TRBJ2-3
CDR3aa: CASSVRSGAADTQYF
CDR3nt: TGTGCCAGCAGCGTACGGTCAGGGGCGGCCGATACGCAGTATTTT

d_gene: TRBD1
abundance: NA
v_gene: TRBV5-1
j_gene: TRBJ1-4
CDR3aa: CASSDGQGEEKLFF
CDR3nt: TGCGCCAGCAGCGACGGACAGGGGGAGGAAAAACTGTTTTTT

d_gene: TRBD2
abundance: many
v_gene: TRBV28
j_gene: TRBJ2-2
CDR3aa: CASSSQRERTGELFF
CDR3nt: TGTGCCAGCAGTTCCCAGCGGGAGCGAACCGGGGAGCTGTTTTTT

d_gene: NA
abundance: many
v_gene: TRBV28
j_gene: TRBJ1-5
CDR3aa: CASSRSSGFLNQPQHF
CDR3nt: TGTGCCAGCAGTAGAAGCTCGGGGTTCCTCAATCAGCCCCAGCATTTT

d_gene: NA
abundance: many
v_gene: TRBV10-2
j_gene: TRBJ1-5
CDR3aa: CASSELQGVEHF
CDR3nt: TGCGCCAGCAGTGAGTTGCAAGGGGTCGAGCATTTT

d_gene: TRBD1
abundance: NA
v_gene: TRBV27
j_gene: TRBJ1-1
CDR3aa: CASSIGTEGTEAFF
CDR3nt: TGTGCCAGCAGTATAGGGACAGAGGGGACTGAAGCTTTCTTT

d_gene: TRBD2
abundance: many
v_gene: TRBV3-1
j_gene: TRBJ2-5
CDR3aa: CASSQAGGRETQYF
CDR3nt: TGTGCCAGCAGCCAAGCGGGAGGGCGAGAGACCCAGTACTTC

d_gene: TRBD1
abundance: many
v_gene: TRBV7-9
j_gene: TRBJ1-5
CDR3aa: CASSLAGTDNQPQHF
CDR3nt: TGTGCCAGCAGCTTAGCTGGGACAGACAATCAGCCCCAGCATTTT

d_gene: TRBD2
abundance: NA
v_gene: TRBV11-2
j_gene: TRBJ2-1
CDR3aa: CARRLAAHNEQFF
CDR3nt: TGTGCCCGGAGACTAGCGGCCCACAATGAGCAGTTCTTC

d_gene: NA
abundance: many
v_gene: TRBV6-1
j_gene: TRBJ1-2
CDR3aa: CASSTSVADYGYTF
CDR3nt: TGTGCCAGCAGTACCAGCGTTGCCGACTATGGCTACACCTTC

d_gene: TRBD2
abundance: many
v_gene: TRBV20-1
j_gene: TRBJ2-1
CDR3aa: CSARDRLGLAGPNNEQFF
CDR3nt: TGCAGTGCTAGAGATAGGTTGGGCTTAGCGGGACCCAACAATGAGCAGTTCTTC

d_gene: NA
abundance: many
v_gene: TRBV12-3/TRBV12-4
j_gene: TRBJ1-1
CDR3aa: CASSLMTRTEAFF
CDR3nt: TGTGCCAGCAGTTTGATGACGAGGACTGAAGCTTTCTTT

d_gene: TRBD1
abundance: NA
v_gene: TRBV7-9
j_gene: TRBJ2-1
CDR3aa: CASSRPHTGGGNEQFF
CDR3nt: TGTGCCAGCAGCCGGCCCCATACAGGGGGTGGCAATGAGCAGTTCTTC

d_gene: NA
abundance: many
v_gene: TRBV11-2
j_gene: TRBJ2-1
CDR3aa: CASSRGSYNEQFF
CDR3nt: TGTGCCAGCAGCCGAGGCTCCTACAATGAGCAGTTCTTC

d_gene: NA
abundance: once
v_gene: TRBV20-1
j_gene: TRBJ1-5
CDR3aa: CSALLRDTYSNQPQHF
CDR3nt: TGCAGTGCCCTACTCCGGGACACATATAGCAATCAGCCCCAGCATTTT

d_gene: NA
abundance: many
v_gene: TRBV19
j_gene: TRBJ2-1
CDR3aa: CASSIGQGEQFF
CDR3nt: TGTGCCAGTAGTATCGGACAAGGTGAGCAGTTCTTC

d_gene: TRBD1
abundance: many
v_gene: TRBV30
j_gene: TRBJ2-7
CDR3aa: CAWRSQGQGYEQYF
CDR3nt: TGTGCCTGGAGATCTCAAGGACAGGGTTACGAGCAGTACTTC

d_gene: NA
abundance: few
v_gene: TRBV6-1
j_gene: TRBJ1-3
CDR3aa: CASKTGYSGNTIHF
CDR3nt: TGTGCCAGCAAGACAGGCTACTCTGGAAACACCATACATTTT

d_gene: NA
abundance: NA
v_gene: TRBV20-1
j_gene: TRBJ2-7
CDR3aa: CSARDWGESAYEQYF
CDR3nt: TGCAGTGCTAGAGATTGGGGGGAGTCAGCCTACGAGCAGTACTTC

d_gene: NA
abundance: many
v_gene: TRBV6-5
j_gene: TRBJ2-5
CDR3aa: CASSYSRSWETQYF
CDR3nt: TGTGCCAGCAGTTACTCGAGATCCTGGGAGACCCAGTACTTC

d_gene: TRBD1
abundance: many
v_gene: TRBV2
j_gene: TRBJ1-1
CDR3aa: CANRVQGASTEAFF
CDR3nt: TGTGCCAACAGAGTTCAGGGGGCGAGCACTGAAGCTTTCTTT

d_gene: NA
abundance: many
v_gene: TRBV3-1
j_gene: TRBJ1-2
CDR3aa: CASSSGLFSGYTF
CDR3nt: TGTGCCAGCAGTTCGGGACTCTTTTCCGGCTACACCTTC

d_gene: TRBD2
abundance: few
v_gene: TRBV6-1
j_gene: TRBJ2-3
CDR3aa: CASRVTSGRPLGDTQYF
CDR3nt: TGTGCCAGCAGAGTAACTAGCGGCAGGCCTCTAGGGGATACGCAGTATTTT

d_gene: TRBD1
abundance: many
v_gene: TRBV20-1
j_gene: TRBJ1-2
CDR3aa: CSAPKKGGTGVSGYTF
CDR3nt: TGCAGTGCTCCCAAAAAGGGGGGAACAGGGGTCAGTGGCTACACCTTC

d_gene: NA
abundance: NA
v_gene: TRBV28
j_gene: TRBJ1-1
CDR3aa: CASRDLEAFF
CDR3nt: TGTGCCAGCCGGGACCTTGAAGCTTTCTTT

d_gene: NA
abundance: many
v_gene: TRBV19
j_gene: TRBJ1-1
CDR3aa: CASSPDRGESEAFF
CDR3nt: TGTGCCAGTAGTCCCGATAGGGGGGAGAGTGAAGCTTTCTTT

d_gene: TRBD2
abundance: many
v_gene: TRBV15
j_gene: TRBJ2-1
CDR3aa: CATSRYRGRANHNEQFF
CDR3nt: TGTGCCACCAGCAGATACCGCGGGAGGGCCAACCACAATGAGCAGTTCTTC

d_gene: TRBD2
abundance: many
v_gene: TRBV10-3
j_gene: TRBJ2-7
CDR3aa: CATGLAGSYEQYF
CDR3nt: TGTGCCACGGGACTAGCGGGGAGCTACGAGCAGTACTTC

d_gene: NA
abundance: many
v_gene: TRBV20-1
j_gene: TRBJ1-4
CDR3aa: CSARDGSRVGKLFF
CDR3nt: TGCAGTGCTAGGGATGGGTCTCGCGTAGGAAAACTGTTTTTT

d_gene: NA
abundance: many
v_gene: TRBV2
j_gene: TRBJ2-5
CDR3aa: CASSGGSGEGETQYF
CDR3nt: TGTGCCAGCAGTGGTGGTAGCGGAGAGGGGGAGACCCAGTACTTC

d_gene: NA
abundance: many
v_gene: TRBV7-9
j_gene: TRBJ2-1
CDR3aa: CASSFPRQNNEQFF
CDR3nt: TGTGCCAGCAGCTTCCCCAGACAGAACAATGAGCAGTTCTTC

d_gene: NA
abundance: NA
v_gene: TRBV9
j_gene: TRBJ2-1
CDR3aa: CASSVRVLGEQFF
CDR3nt: TGTGCCAGCAGCGTACGGGTGTTGGGTGAGCAGTTCTTC

d_gene: TRBD1
abundance: many
v_gene: TRBV20-1
j_gene: TRBJ2-7
CDR3aa: CSARPGQDTYEQYF
CDR3nt: TGCAGTGCTAGACCGGGACAGGACACCTACGAGCAGTACTTC

d_gene: NA
abundance: many
v_gene: TRBV30
j_gene: TRBJ1-1
CDR3aa: CAWSVLDWPNTEAFF
CDR3nt: TGTGCCTGGAGTGTATTGGATTGGCCGAACACTGAAGCTTTCTTT

d_gene: TRBD1
abundance: NA
v_gene: TRBV5-4
j_gene: TRBJ2-2
CDR3aa: CASSLGPGQEGTGELFF
CDR3nt: TGTGCCAGCAGCTTGGGACCGGGACAGGAAGGCACCGGGGAGCTGTTTTTT

d_gene: TRBD1
abundance: NA
v_gene: TRBV2
j_gene: TRBJ1-2
CDR3aa: CASPRTGGLDGYTF
CDR3nt: TGTGCCAGCCCCAGGACAGGGGGCCTCGATGGCTACACCTTC

d_gene: NA
abundance: few
v_gene: TRBV7-2
j_gene: TRBJ2-7
CDR3aa: CASSPGMAANYEQYF
CDR3nt: TGTGCCAGCAGCCCCGGAATGGCCGCTAACTACGAGCAGTACTTC

d_gene: TRBD2
abundance: many
v_gene: TRBV20-1
j_gene: TRBJ2-3
CDR3aa: CSAKGTSGRYTDTQYF
CDR3nt: TGCAGTGCTAAAGGGACTAGCGGGAGGTACACAGATACGCAGTATTTT

d_gene: TRBD2
abundance: many
v_gene: TRBV29-1
j_gene: TRBJ2-5
CDR3aa: CSVVGDSSGSDGETQYF
CDR3nt: TGCAGCGTTGTAGGAGACTCTAGCGGGAGCGATGGAGAGACCCAGTACTTC

d_gene: NA
abundance: many
v_gene: TRBV12-3/TRBV12-4
j_gene: TRBJ2-7
CDR3aa: CASSLAGVGEQYF
CDR3nt: TGTGCCAGCAGTTTAGCAGGGGTCGGCGAGCAGTACTTC

d_gene: TRBD2
abundance: many
v_gene: TRBV6-2/TRBV6-3
j_gene: TRBJ2-1
CDR3aa: CASSSRGRGGNEQFF
CDR3nt: TGTGCCAGCAGCTCCCGGGGGCGCGGGGGGAATGAGCAGTTCTTC

d_gene: NA
abundance: many
v_gene: TRBV12-3/TRBV12-4
j_gene: TRBJ1-2
CDR3aa: CASSNQEVDGYTF
CDR3nt: TGTGCCAGCAGCAACCAGGAAGTGGATGGCTACACCTTC

d_gene: NA
abundance: many
v_gene: TRBV30
j_gene: TRBJ2-6
CDR3aa: CAWLNSGANVLTF
CDR3nt: TGTGCCTGGTTAAACTCTGGGGCCAACGTCCTGACTTTC

d_gene: TRBD1
abundance: few
v_gene: TRBV6-1
j_gene: TRBJ2-6
CDR3aa: CASGYRDRGLAGANVLTF
CDR3nt: TGTGCCAGCGGCTACCGGGACAGGGGGCTAGCTGGGGCCAACGTCCTGACTTTC

d_gene: NA
abundance: many
v_gene: TRBV3-1
j_gene: TRBJ2-1
CDR3aa: CASSLVGALLGDEQFF
CDR3nt: TGTGCCAGCAGCCTCGTCGGGGCATTACTTGGGGATGAGCAGTTCTTC

d_gene: NA
abundance: many
v_gene: TRBV7-8
j_gene: TRBJ1-2
CDR3aa: CASSFVDYGYTF
CDR3nt: TGTGCCAGCAGCTTCGTGGACTATGGCTACACCTTC

d_gene: TRBD1
abundance: NA
v_gene: TRBV7-3
j_gene: TRBJ2-6
CDR3aa: CASSPDRFRSGANVLTF
CDR3nt: TGTGCCAGCAGCCCGGACAGGTTCCGCTCTGGGGCCAACGTCCTGACTTTC

d_gene: NA
abundance: many
v_gene: TRBV5-8
j_gene: TRBJ2-1
CDR3aa: CASRGVFEQFF
CDR3nt: TGTGCCAGCAGGGGGGTGTTCGAGCAGTTCTTC

d_gene: TRBD1
abundance: many
v_gene: TRBV6-5
j_gene: TRBJ1-2
CDR3aa: CASSLGTGDSYDGYTF
CDR3nt: TGTGCCAGCAGTTTAGGGACAGGGGACTCCTATGATGGCTACACCTTC